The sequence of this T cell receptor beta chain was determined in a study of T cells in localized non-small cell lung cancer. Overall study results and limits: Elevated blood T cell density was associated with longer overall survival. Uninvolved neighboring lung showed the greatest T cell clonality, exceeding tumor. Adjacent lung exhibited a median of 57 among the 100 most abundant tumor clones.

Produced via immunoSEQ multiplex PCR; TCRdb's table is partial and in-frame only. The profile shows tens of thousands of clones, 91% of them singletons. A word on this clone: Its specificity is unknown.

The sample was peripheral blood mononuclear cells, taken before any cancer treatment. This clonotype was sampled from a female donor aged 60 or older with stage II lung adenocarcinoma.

This chain's CDR3 is CASSPTWSGAYEQYF. The CDR3 DNA is TGTGCCAGCTCACCTACCTGGAGCGGCGCCTACGAGCAGTACTTC. V gene TRBV18 combines with J gene TRBJ2-7; weak D call: TRBD2 (5 bases). The V gene's germline CDR1 is KGHSH and CDR2 LQKENI. This CDR3 is 15 amino acids long. Trimming pared 3 bases from V and 2 bases from J, leaving 14 bases between.